Presented here are 3 T cell receptor beta chains from one specimen sequenced in a study of radiation and T cells in renal cell carcinoma. The time point was: blood 4 weeks post-SBRT, at nephrectomy. Treatment described: 15 Gy SBRT to primary tumor, nephrectomy 4 weeks later. Here immunoSEQ multiplex PCR was the method, and the copy in TCRdb shows in-frame clones only, minus some. Of around 100,000 clones listed, about 79% are singletons. The sample consisted of blood, taken from a patient whose treatment included radiotherapy and nephrectomy. The receptors shown here come from a man between 60 and 75 years old with renal cell carcinoma.

This chain connects TRBV27 to TRBJ2-5; maybe TRBD2 (7 bases). This CDR3 has 18 amino acids. Germline values: CDR1 MNHEY, CDR2 SMNVEV (reference sequence). Trimming took off 6 bases at V and 5 bases at J, with 28 bases between the two ends. The CDR3 reads CASRGGSGILAKRETQYF. The DNA of the CDR3 is TGTGCCAGCAGAGGGGGGTCAGGTATACTAGCGAAGAGGGAGACCCAGTACTTC.

CDR3 nucleotides: TGTGCCAGCAGCTTAGCGGGACCCTACGAGCAGTACTTC. The encoded protein is CASSLAGPYEQYF. This sequence joins TRBV7-8 and TRBJ2-7, with D perhaps assigned TRBD1 or TRBD2 (5 bases each). Trimming stripped 0 bases from V and 2 bases from J, with 5 bases between. This CDR3 has 13 amino acids. The germline V gene encodes CDR1 SGHVS and CDR2 FQNEAQ.

Written as DNA, the CDR3 is TGTGCCAGCAGTTTGGGCAGTTTAGGTTCCGGGGAGCTGTTTTTT. Its protein is CASSLGSLGSGELFF. J is TRBJ2-2 and V is TRBV28, with D uncertain. Trimming shortened V by 3 bases and J by 6 bases, and 14 bases separated the two germline ends. The germline V gene has CDR1 MDHEN and CDR2 SYDVKM. CDR3 length equals 15 residues.